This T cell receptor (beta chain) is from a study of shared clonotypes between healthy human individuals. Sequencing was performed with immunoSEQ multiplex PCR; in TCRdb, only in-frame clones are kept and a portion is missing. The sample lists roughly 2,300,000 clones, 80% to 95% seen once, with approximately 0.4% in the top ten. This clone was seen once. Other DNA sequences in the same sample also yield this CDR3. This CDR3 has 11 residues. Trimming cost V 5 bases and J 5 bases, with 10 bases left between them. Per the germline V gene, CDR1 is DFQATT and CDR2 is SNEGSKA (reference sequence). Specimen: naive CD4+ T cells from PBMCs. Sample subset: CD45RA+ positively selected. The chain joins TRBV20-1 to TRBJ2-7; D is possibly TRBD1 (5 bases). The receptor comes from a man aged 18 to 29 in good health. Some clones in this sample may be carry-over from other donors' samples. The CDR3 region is CSAPLGDEQYF. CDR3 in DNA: TGCAGTGCTCCCTTAGGGGACGAGCAGTACTTC.